The 9 T cell receptor beta chains below were found in one sample sequenced in a study of CD8 T cells in ankylosing spondylitis. Each CDR3 protein is one row after TCRdb ran MiXCR on the 5' RACE reads. The data hold approximately 150,000 distinct CDR3 sequences, with roughly 34% observed a single time. The sequencing sample was made of synovial fluid, either unsorted or a sorted T cell fraction (not recorded which). These receptors came from a male donor with ankylosing spondylitis.

This clonotype has a handful of counts. This rearrangement joins TRBV5-1 to TRBJ1-4; 7 bases match TRBD1. The V gene's germline CDR1 is SGHRS and CDR2 YFSETQ. V was clipped by 2 bases and J by 0 bases; unmatched bases: 10. CDR3 length equals 18 residues. Here the CDR3 reads CASSFGFGTVATNEKLFF. The CDR3 DNA sequence: TGCGCCAGCAGCTTTGGGTTCGGGACAGTCGCAACTAATGAAAAACTGTTTTTT.

The chain couples TRBV25-1 to TRBJ1-1, with 9 bases lining up with TRBD1. The trim removed 1 base at V and 7 bases at J, leaving 1 base unmatched. This CDR3 region has 13 residues. Germline CDR1 and CDR2: MGHDK and SYGVNS. The CDR3 here is CASSELDRGEAFF. CDR3 in DNA: TGTGCCAGCAGTGAATTGGACAGGGGTGAAGCTTTCTTT.

This clonotype was detected ten times or more. This chain joins TRBV20-1 and TRBJ2-2; perhaps TRBD1 as D (5 bases). The CDR3 spans 14 residues. Germline V gene data show CDR1 as DFQATT and CDR2 as SNEGSKA (reference sequence). The V end was cut by 2 bases, the J end by 0 bases, with 7 bases between. DNA of the CDR3: TGCAGTGCTAGAAAGGGGACGAACACCGGGGAGCTGTTTTTT. This translates into CSARKGTNTGELFF.

V gene TRBV5-5 combines with J gene TRBJ1-1, with a weak D call TRBD1 (6 bases). Per the germline V gene, CDR1 is SGHKS and CDR2 is YYEKEE (reference sequence). Trimming took off 4 bases at V and 1 base at J, with 17 bases between the two ends. This CDR3 spans 16 amino acids. The CDR3 DNA reads as TGTGCCAGCAGCCCCGGGACACTCCCTCGGAACACTGAAGCTTTCTTT. Protein product: CASSPGTLPRNTEAFF.

This clonotype has more than one count but fewer than ten. The chain links TRBV5-1 to TRBJ2-5; TRBD1 is a possible D gene (6 bases). Trimming cost V 4 bases and J 5 bases, with 15 bases left between them. There are 14 residues in the CDR3. Germline-derived CDR1 and CDR2 are SGHRS and YFSETQ. CDR3 residues: CASSPEQGRETQYF. For the CDR3, the DNA is TGCGCCAGCAGCCCCGAACAGGGACGGGAGACCCAGTACTTC.

The chain recombines TRBV20-1 with TRBJ2-4; D perhaps matches TRBD1 (5 bases). CDR1 DFQATT and CDR2 SNEGSKA come from the germline V gene (reference sequence). This CDR3 region has 15 residues. V shed 3 bases and J shed 0 bases, with 12 bases lying between them. CDR3 amino acids: CSARTQGSAKNIQYF. CDR3 DNA sequence: TGCAGTGCTAGGACCCAGGGTTCAGCCAAAAACATTCAGTACTTC.

This clonotype was detected ten times or more. This sequence joins TRBV6-5 and TRBJ1-5; D might be TRBD1 (5 bases). This CDR3 is 15 amino acids long. The V and J ends lost 2 bases and 9 bases respectively, with 17 bases between them. From germline, CDR1 is MNHEY and CDR2 SVGAGI. Written as DNA, the CDR3 is TGTGCCAGCAGTTACGGGGGACCGGTAGTATCGCCCCAGCATTTT. Translating it yields CASSYGGPVVSPQHF.

This clonotype was counted at least ten times. This chain joins TRBV11-2 and TRBJ1-6; D is unclear. The CDR3 loop spans 15 amino acids. CDR1 and CDR2 from the germline V gene are SGHAT and FQNNGV. The V end was cut by 5 bases, the J end by 4 bases, with 12 bases between. The CDR3 here is CASSLSPLYNSPLHF. In DNA form, the CDR3 reads TGTGCCAGCAGCCTCTCCCCCCTATATAATTCACCCCTCCACTTT.

This clonotype was found a few times. The chain has TRBV4-2 and TRBJ2-7, with TRBD1 matching 9 bases. Germline V CDR1 and CDR2: LGHNA, YNFKEQ. This CDR3 has 17 amino acids. The V gene end was trimmed by 0 bases and the J gene end by 4 bases; junction bases not matched to a gene: 10. The CDR3 loop is CASSQDQPGQGLYEQYF. CDR3 coding DNA: TGTGCCAGCAGCCAAGATCAGCCGGGACAGGGTTTATACGAGCAGTACTTC.